This entry concerns a single T cell receptor beta chain. CDR3 length equals 14 residues. V shed 2 bases and J 3 bases; nucleotides not matched to a gene: 1. Germline V gene data show CDR1 as MDHEN and CDR2 as SYDVKM. This sample is drawn from a study of blood T cell repertoires in COVID-19. Across the whole study: From T cells, B-cell-depleted T cells, or PBMCs came the material, which was cDNA or gDNA.

In the study's own analysis: Quantification of nucleated cells was approximated via reference gene primer amplification. Clones were sequenced by immunoSEQ multiplex PCR, and TCRdb holds only the in-frame ones, with some missing. That table furnishes V, J and clone size, whereas the DNA furnished D and trimming. This table has about 30,000 clones, around 88% appearing once. The source material was peripheral blood. This sequence originates from a human donor in a cohort sampled during active COVID-19. The gene calls are TRBV28 and TRBJ2-1, with 7 bases lining up with TRBD1. DNA for the CDR3: TGTGCCAGCAGTTTAAGGGACAGCTACAATGAGCAGTTCTTC. It is translated as CASSLRDSYNEQFF.